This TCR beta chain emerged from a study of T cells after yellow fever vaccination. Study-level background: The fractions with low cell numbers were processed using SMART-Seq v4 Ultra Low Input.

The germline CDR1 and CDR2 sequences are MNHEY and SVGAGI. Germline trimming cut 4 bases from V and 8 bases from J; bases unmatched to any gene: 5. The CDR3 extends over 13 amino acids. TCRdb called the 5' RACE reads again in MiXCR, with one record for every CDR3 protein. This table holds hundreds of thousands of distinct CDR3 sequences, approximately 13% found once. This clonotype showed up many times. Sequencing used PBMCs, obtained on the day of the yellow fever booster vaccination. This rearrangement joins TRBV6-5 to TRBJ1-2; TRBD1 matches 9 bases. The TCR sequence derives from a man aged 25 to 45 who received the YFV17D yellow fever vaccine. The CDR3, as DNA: TGTGCCAGCAGTTGGCGGGACAGGGACGGCTACACCTTC. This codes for CASSWRDRDGYTF.